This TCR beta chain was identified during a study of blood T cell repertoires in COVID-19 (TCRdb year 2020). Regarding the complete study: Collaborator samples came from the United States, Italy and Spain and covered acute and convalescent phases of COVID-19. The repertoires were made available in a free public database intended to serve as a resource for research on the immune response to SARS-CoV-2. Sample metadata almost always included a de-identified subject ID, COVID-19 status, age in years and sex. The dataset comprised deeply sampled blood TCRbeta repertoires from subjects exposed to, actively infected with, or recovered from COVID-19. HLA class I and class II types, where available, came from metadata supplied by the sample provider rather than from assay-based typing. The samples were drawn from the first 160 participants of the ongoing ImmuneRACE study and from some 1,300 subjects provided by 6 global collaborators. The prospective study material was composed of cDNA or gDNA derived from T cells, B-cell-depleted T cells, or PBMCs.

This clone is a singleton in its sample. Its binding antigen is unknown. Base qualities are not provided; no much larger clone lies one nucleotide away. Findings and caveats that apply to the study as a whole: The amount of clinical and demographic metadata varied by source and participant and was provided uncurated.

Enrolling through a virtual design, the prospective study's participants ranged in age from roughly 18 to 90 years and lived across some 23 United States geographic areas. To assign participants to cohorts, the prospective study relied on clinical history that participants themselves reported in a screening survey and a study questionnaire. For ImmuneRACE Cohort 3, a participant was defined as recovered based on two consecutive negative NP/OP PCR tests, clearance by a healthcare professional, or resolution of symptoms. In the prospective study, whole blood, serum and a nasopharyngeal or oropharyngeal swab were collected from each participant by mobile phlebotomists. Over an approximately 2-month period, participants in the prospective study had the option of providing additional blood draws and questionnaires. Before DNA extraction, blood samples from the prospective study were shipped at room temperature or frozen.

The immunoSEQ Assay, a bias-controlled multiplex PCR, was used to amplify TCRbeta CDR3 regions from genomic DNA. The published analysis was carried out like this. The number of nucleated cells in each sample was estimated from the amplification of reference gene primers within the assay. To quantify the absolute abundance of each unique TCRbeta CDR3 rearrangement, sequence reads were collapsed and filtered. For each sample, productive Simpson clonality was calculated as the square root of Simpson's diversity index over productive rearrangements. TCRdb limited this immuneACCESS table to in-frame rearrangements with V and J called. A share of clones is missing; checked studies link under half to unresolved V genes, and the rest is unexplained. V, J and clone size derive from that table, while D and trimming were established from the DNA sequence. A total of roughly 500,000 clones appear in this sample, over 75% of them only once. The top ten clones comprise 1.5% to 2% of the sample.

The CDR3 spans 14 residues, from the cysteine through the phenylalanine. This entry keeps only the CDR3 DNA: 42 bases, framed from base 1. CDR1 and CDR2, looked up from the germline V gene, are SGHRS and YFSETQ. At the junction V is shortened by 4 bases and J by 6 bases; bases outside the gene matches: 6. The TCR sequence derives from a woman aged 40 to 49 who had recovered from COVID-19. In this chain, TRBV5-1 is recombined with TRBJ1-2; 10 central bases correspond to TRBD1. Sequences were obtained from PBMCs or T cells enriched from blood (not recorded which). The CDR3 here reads CASSPDRGYDGYTF. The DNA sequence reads TGCGCCAGCAGCCCGGACAGGGGGTACGATGGCTACACCTTC.